These T cell receptor beta chains were read from a single sample in a study of CD8 T cells in Susac syndrome. TCRdb used MiXCR to reprocess the immunoSEQ multiplex PCR reads, holding one entry per CDR3 protein. Among more than 150,000 distinct CDR3 sequences listed, around 94% were seen once. The sequencing sample was made of CD4+ T cells from PBMCs. Every receptor here comes from a human donor in good health. Each CDR3 is given with its conserved first and last residue. A D gene is named only where the DNA matches it firmly. Clone size, where shown, is once, few, many, or a class for clones that have expanded.

. TRBJ1-2 TRBV29-1 . TGCAGCGTTGTTGGAGCTAACTATGGCTACACCTTC CSVVGANYGYTF
. TRBJ2-7 TRBV5-6 . TGTGCCAGCAGCCTCCGGGACGGCGAGCAGTACTTC CASSLRDGEQYF
. TRBJ2-1 TRBV7-2 . TGTGCCAGCAGCTTAGCCCAGGTTAACAATGAGCAGTTCTTC CASSLAQVNNEQFF
. TRBJ2-5 TRBV12-3/TRBV12-4 . TGTGCCAGCAGGAGAGGGCGGTCGGAGACCCAGTACTTC CASRRGRSETQYF
TRBD1 TRBJ2-7 TRBV20-1 . TGCAGTGCTAGAGTCTGGGCCGGGACAGGGAGTGCAGCCCTCTACGAGCAGTACTTC CSARVWAGTGSAALYEQYF
. TRBJ1-6 TRBV3-1 . TGTGCCAGCAGCCGCCAGAATTCACCCCTCCACTTT CASSRQNSPLHF
. TRBJ2-3 TRBV29-1 . TGCAGCGTTGTTGGTCTATTGACAGATACGCAGTATTTT CSVVGLLTDTQYF
. TRBJ2-1 TRBV20-1 once TGCAGTGCTAGAGCGCGGGTGAGCTCCTACAATGAGCAGTTCTTC CSARARVSSYNEQFF
. TRBJ2-1 TRBV5-1 . TGCGCCAGCAGCTTGGGGGCAGAGTACAATGAGCAGTTCTTC CASSLGAEYNEQFF
. TRBJ1-3 TRBV11-3 . TGTGCCAGCAGCAACGGAGGCTACGGAAACACCATATATTTT CASSNGGYGNTIYF
. TRBJ2-7 TRBV7-2 . TGTGCCAGCAGCTACGGGCATGGATTGGGTGAGCAGTACTTC CASSYGHGLGEQYF
. TRBJ2-7 TRBV2 . TGTGCCAGCAGTGACTATAGGTGGTACGAGCAGTACTTC CASSDYRWYEQYF
. TRBJ2-1 TRBV29-1 . TGCAGCGTTCAAACGGGGGACGAGCAGTTCTTC CSVQTGDEQFF
. TRBJ2-3 TRBV21-1 . TGTGCCAGCAGCAAAGATAGGAGGGACACAGATACGCAGTATTTT CASSKDRRDTDTQYF
. TRBJ2-3 TRBV7-9 . TGTGCCAGCAGCTTAGCGGCCTGGGATACGCAGTATTTT CASSLAAWDTQYF
. TRBJ1-5 TRBV3-1 . TGTGCCAGCAGCCTAAGCAAGAGGGCGCCTCAGCCCCAGCATTTT CASSLSKRAPQPQHF
. TRBJ2-1 TRBV24-1 . TGTGCCACCAGTGGTCCGTTTGTTGAAAGCAATGAGCAGTTCTTC CATSGPFVESNEQFF
. TRBJ2-3 TRBV29-1 . TGCAGCGTAGAGGGTTCAGATACGCAGTATTTT CSVEGSDTQYF
TRBD1 TRBJ2-1 TRBV29-1 . TGCAGCGTGGGCTTAGGGACAGGGCCCAATGAGCAGTTCTTC CSVGLGTGPNEQFF
. TRBJ1-2 TRBV30 once TGTGCCTGGACCCCCCGGACGGGAACTAACTATAACACCTTC CAWTPRTGTNYNTF
. TRBJ1-5 TRBV28 . TGTGCCATTACCGGGACCGAAGTCTCGGTCCAGCATTTT CAITGTEVSVQHF
. TRBJ2-7 TRBV20-1 . TGCAGTGCTAGGGCGGGACGGGCCTGGGAGCAGTACTTC CSARAGRAWEQYF
. TRBJ1-5 TRBV7-9 once TGTGCCAGCAGCTTTTTCAGTGGGACCTCTAGCAATCAGCCCCAGCATTTT CASSFFSGTSSNQPQHF
. TRBJ1-1 TRBV6-5 . TGTGCCAGCAGGGCAGGGTTGACTGAAGCTTTCTTT CASRAGLTEAFF
TRBD1 TRBJ1-4 TRBV12-3/TRBV12-4 . TGTGCCAGCAGTGCCTCCGGGACAGGGGGAGAAAAACTGTTTTTT CASSASGTGGEKLFF
. TRBJ2-1 TRBV6-2/TRBV6-3 . TGTGCCAGCAGCCCACTGGACAATGAGCAGTTCTTC CASSPLDNEQFF
. TRBJ2-6 TRBV12-3/TRBV12-4 . TGTGCCAGCAGTTTGAATGCTGGGGCCAACGTCCTGACTTTC CASSLNAGANVLTF
. TRBJ1-1 TRBV28 . TGTGCCAGCAGAACAGGGTCCGCCGCGAACACTGAAGCTTTCTTT CASRTGSAANTEAFF
. TRBJ1-5 TRBV19 . TGTGCCAGTGCCTCGGAGAGGGAACAGCCCCAGCATTTT CASASEREQPQHF
TRBD1 TRBJ2-7 TRBV7-2 . TGTGCCAGCAGCTCCAACAGGGGTTGGGAGCAGTACTTC CASSSNRGWEQYF
TRBD2 TRBJ2-7 TRBV15 . TGTGCCACCAGCGCTCACAGGACTAGCGGGACCCCCGGGGAGCAGTACTTC CATSAHRTSGTPGEQYF
. TRBJ2-7 TRBV20-1 . TGCAGTGCGACCGGGCCCCCCACCTTCTACGAGCAGTACTTC CSATGPPTFYEQYF
TRBD1 TRBJ2-1 TRBV6-2/TRBV6-3 . TGTGCCAGCAGTGCAAGACAGGGCCGGGATGAGCAGTTCTTC CASSARQGRDEQFF
. TRBJ2-7 TRBV9 . TGTGCCAGCAGCCCTCCCCCCGTCTCCTACGAGCAGTACTTC CASSPPPVSYEQYF
TRBD2 TRBJ2-1 TRBV3-1 . TGTGCCAGCAGCCAACGGACTAGCGGGGGGGCCAGCGAGCAGTTCTTC CASSQRTSGGASEQFF
. TRBJ1-1 TRBV7-9 . TGTGCCAGCAGCTACGGCGACAGTCACAACACTGAAGCTTTCTTT CASSYGDSHNTEAFF
TRBD2 TRBJ2-4 TRBV27 . TGTGCCAGCAGTTTATCGGGGAGGGGCCTAGCCAAAAACATTCAGTACTTC CASSLSGRGLAKNIQYF
TRBD2 TRBJ2-1 TRBV20-1 . TGCAGTGCTAGAGATCTGGGGACTAGCGGGGGGTCCTACAATGAGCAGTTCTTC CSARDLGTSGGSYNEQFF
. TRBJ1-2 TRBV7-9 . TGTGCCGGCACTACCTCGGGACGATATGTGCGTGGCTACACCTTC CAGTTSGRYVRGYTF
. TRBJ2-7 TRBV6-6 . TGTGCCAGCACCCCCAGCGTGGGTGAGTCCTACGAGCAGTACTTC CASTPSVGESYEQYF
TRBD1 TRBJ2-3 TRBV12-3/TRBV12-4 . TGTGCCAGCAGTCGCTGGGACAGGTCCACAGATACGCAGTATTTT CASSRWDRSTDTQYF
TRBD1 TRBJ1-5 TRBV20-1 . TGCAGTGCTCGGGACAGAAAATATAGCAATCAGCCCCAGCATTTT CSARDRKYSNQPQHF
TRBD2 TRBJ2-7 TRBV3-1 . TGTGCCAGCAGCCAAGGCGGCTTCGGACTAGCCGACGAGCAGTACTTC CASSQGGFGLADEQYF
TRBD2 TRBJ2-5 TRBV12-3/TRBV12-4 . TGTGCCAGCAGGGCCCCGGGGGGGGCAGAGACCCAGTACTTC CASRAPGGAETQYF
TRBD2 TRBJ2-7 TRBV6-5 . TGTGCCAGCAGTTATGCAGGGAGGGGCTCTCGGGAGCAGTACTTC CASSYAGRGSREQYF
TRBD1 TRBJ2-5 TRBV29-1 once TGCAGCGTTGCGAGTGTGACAGGGTTCGAGACCCAGTACTTC CSVASVTGFETQYF
. TRBJ2-5 TRBV27 . TGTGCCAGCAGTCCGACTCTAGGGGAGACCCAGTACTTC CASSPTLGETQYF
. TRBJ1-2 TRBV3-1 . TGTGCCAGCAGCCAAGGGGCGGGGACTGGCTACACCTTC CASSQGAGTGYTF
TRBD1 TRBJ1-1 TRBV12-3/TRBV12-4 . TGTGCCAGCAGTATGACAGGGGGACCCACTGAAGCTTTCTTT CASSMTGGPTEAFF
. TRBJ2-7 TRBV7-9 . TGTGCCAGCAGCTTAGGGCCGAGTAACGAGCAGTACTTC CASSLGPSNEQYF
. TRBJ1-1 TRBV15 . TGTGCCACCAGCAGAGGGGGGTTGAACACTGAAGCTTTCTTT CATSRGGLNTEAFF
TRBD1 TRBJ2-7 TRBV4-3 . TGCGCCAGCAGCCAGGTCCCGGGACAGGACTACGAGCAGTACTTC CASSQVPGQDYEQYF
TRBD1 TRBJ2-7 TRBV11-2 . TGTGCCAGCAGCTCCGGACAGGGGAAGAACGAGCAGTACTTC CASSSGQGKNEQYF
. TRBJ1-1 TRBV29-1 . TGCAGCGTTGTGGGGAACACTGAAGCTTTCTTT CSVVGNTEAFF
. TRBJ2-1 TRBV3-1 . TGTGCCAGCAGCCAAGAAACTAGGAAAGGGGAGCAGTTCTTC CASSQETRKGEQFF
TRBD1 TRBJ2-1 TRBV19 . TGTGCCAGTAGTTTCGGGACAGACAATGAGCAGTTCTTC CASSFGTDNEQFF
TRBD2 TRBJ2-2 TRBV7-2 . TGTGCCAGCAGCTTTTATAGCGGGGGCCGGACCGGGGAGCTGTTTTTT CASSFYSGGRTGELFF
. TRBJ1-2 TRBV5-1 . TGCGCCAGCAGCTTGGGCAGCGCGAGGGGCTACACCTTC CASSLGSARGYTF